The source of this T cell receptor beta chain is a study of T cell responses to AZD1222 COVID-19 vaccine. Notes on the study in general: It should be noted that donors were predominantly white British and more often female, and clonal diversity was possibly underestimated.

The protocol was immunoSEQ multiplex PCR, while the TCRdb copy is restricted to in-frame clones and leaves out a portion. The sample holds 100,000 to 150,000 clones, around 86% seen once. A word on this clone: Antigen unknown.

The source of this sequence is an adult in good health. The sample was peripheral blood, taken on day 0 of AZD1222 vaccination.

CDR3 loop: CASSLRTTRGNEQFF. CDR3 bases: TGTGCCAGCTCACTTCGGACTACCAGGGGCAATGAGCAGTTCTTC. The rearrangement joins TRBV18 to TRBJ2-1; perhaps D is TRBD1 or TRBD2 (6 bases each). V was clipped by 4 bases and J by 6 bases, with 16 bases between them. The length of the CDR3 is 15 residues. The V gene's germline CDR1 is KGHSH and CDR2 LQKENI. The whole variable domain, filled in from reference TRBV18 and TRBJ2-1, reads NAGVMQNPRHLVRRRGQEARLRCSPMKGHSHVYWYRQLPEEGLKFMVYLQKENIIDESGMPKERFSAEFPKEGPSILRIQQVVRGDSAAYFCASSLRTTRGNEQFFGPGTRLTVL.